This TCR beta chain was captured in a study of T-cell reconstitution after alpha-beta-depleted transplantation in children (dated by TCRdb to the mid-2010s). Broadly, across the study: Using TCR repertoire profiling, the study quantitatively followed how T-cell immune reconstitution unfolded in children after TCRalphabeta/CD19-depleted allogeneic hematopoietic cell transplantation.

The CDR3 holds 17 amino acids from the cysteine to the phenylalanine. This entry keeps only the CDR3 DNA: 51 bases, framed from base 1. Unmatched junction bases come to 15, with V trimmed by 4 bases and J by 4 bases. CDR1 and CDR2, looked up from the germline V gene, are SGHRS and YFSETQ. What the work shows at the level of the full study, not this receptor alone: Over the following months the frequencies of hyperexpanded clones went down, and after one year T-cell counts and TCRbeta diversity were mostly credited to newly produced T cells. The apparently early alphabetaT-cell count recovery about two months after transplant was reportedly dependent on only several hundred rapidly expanded clones derived from non-depleted graft cells. In some patients, high TCRbeta diversity at day 60 was attributed to recipient T cells and intrathymic progenitors that had survived conditioning.

Libraries were built with PCR. Sequencing was carried out with an Illumina HiSeq 2500. Molecular barcoding was employed in the preparation of TCR libraries, with unique molecular identifiers being used to normalize TCRbeta repertoire quantification. The raw public data were reprocessed by TCRdb itself: fastp quality trimming at Q25, MiXCR clonotype calling, in-frame beta chains only. All rows with the same CDR3 protein become a single entry with the most common DNA and genes. The sample contains about 210,000 distinct CDR3 sequences, approximately 15% of them found a single time. 35% to 50% of the sample lies in the top ten. To note about this clonotype: Its antigen target is currently unknown. No per-base quality is available; no much larger clone lies one base away.

Interpreted using the paper, the treatment or condition label stands for: allogeneic hematopoietic cell transplantation with graft depleted of TCRalphabeta T cells and CD19 B cells. TCRalphabeta/CD19-depleted allogeneic hematopoietic cell grafts were given to the transplant recipients, all of whom were children. This sample comprised PBMCs, mostly from graft donor cells, obtained 360 days after TCRalphabeta/CD19-depleted stem cell transplant. This clonotype was sampled from a male patient aged 2 to 9 who had a stem cell transplant for acute lymphoblastic leukemia, so the T cells may come from the graft donor. Recombination connected TRBV5-1 to TRBJ2-3, with TRBD1 matching 7 junction bases. The nucleotides read TGCGCCAGCAGCGCAGGACGGGACAGCCAAGGTCCAGATACGCAGTATTTT. The resulting protein is CASSAGRDSQGPDTQYF.